The T cell receptor (beta chain) under discussion was sequenced for a study of cytomegalovirus exposure and HLA in healthy donors. Study conclusions and caveats: As immune exposure information, only CMV serostatus was available. A later analysis showed TCR association rates differing by HLA locus, peaking at DRB1 and lowest at HLA-C.

The CDR3 is 16 amino acids. V shed 4 bases and J 6 bases; nucleotides not matched to a gene: 12. Per the germline V gene, CDR1 is SGHNT and CDR2 is YYREEE (reference sequence). Donors showed nominal health when sampled, although they likely had unrecorded immune exposures. A note on this clone: Its specificity is unknown.

Vbeta (60) and Jbeta (13) primers were used in the PCR. Authors' processing steps: Roughly 10 million shared chains were among approximately 80 million unique TCR beta chains counted in a later analysis. The data were produced by immunoSEQ multiplex PCR, yet TCRdb's version contains in-frame clones alone and is incomplete. V, J and clone size are taken as reported in that table, and D and trimming were inferred from the DNA itself. The table records roughly 190,000 clones, about 10% of them present only once. Sequencing was carried out using PBMCs. This chain uses TRBV5-4 with TRBJ1-1, with TRBD1 matching 10 bases. The sequence came from a woman in her 30s in good health and CMV-seropositive. This CDR3 is CASSPAPDRGYAEAFF. CDR3 in DNA: TGTGCCAGCAGCCCTGCCCCGGACAGGGGGTACGCTGAAGCTTTCTTT.